The present T cell receptor beta chain was sequenced within a study of T-cell reconstitution after alpha-beta-depleted transplantation in children. Study-wide points: Newly produced T cells mostly provided counts and TCRbeta diversity after one year, as hyperexpanded clones declined. About two months after transplant, alpha-beta T cells reportedly came from several hundred expanded graft clones. After transplant, high TCRbeta diversity at day 60 in some patients arose from surviving recipient T cells and thymic progenitors.

Construction of the TCRbeta library involved unique molecular identifiers. One entry per CDR3 protein, called by TCRdb with MiXCR from the PCR reads. The sample includes a few hundred thousand distinct CDR3 sequences, 9.5% to 13% of them seen just once. This clonotype appeared a few times. Its target is unknown. Trimming at V came to 4 bases and at J to 4 bases, leaving 10 bases not matched to a gene. Germline V gives CDR1 MGHDK, CDR2 SYGVNS. This CDR3 spans 17 amino acids. Here the sequenced sample was PBMCs, taken before TCRalphabeta/CD19-depleted stem cell transplant. The J gene is TRBJ2-3, the V gene TRBV25-1; 11 bases match TRBD2. The origin of this receptor is a boy under two years old with acute myeloid leukemia, due to receive a stem cell transplant. The CDR3 is CASSGSTSGRSSDTQYF. DNA of the CDR3: TGTGCCAGCAGTGGCTCTACTAGCGGGAGATCGTCAGATACGCAGTATTTT.